This T cell receptor beta chain was sequenced during a study of CD8+CD57+ T cells in acquired aplastic anemia. Study in general: Sorted cells (CD4+ and CD8+) yielded DNA amounts that averaged 3.2 ug. Study observations and caveats: Researchers report that fewer than 30 CD8+ CDR3 sequences appeared in both patients and controls. Patients did not significantly differ from controls in CD8+ Simpson's diversity.

Template material for TCR beta VDJ and CDR3 profiling consisted of genomic DNA. TCRdb redid the calling of the reads with MiXCR, one entry per CDR3 protein. The sample shows over 150,000 distinct CDR3 sequences, 63% of them seen only once. Germline CDR1 DFQATT, CDR2 SNEGSKA (reference sequence). This CDR3 has 14 amino acids. With 6 bases clipped from V and 4 bases from J, the junction kept 10 bases outside the gene matches. This clonotype has just a few counts. Its specificity is not known. Patients selected for sequencing had displayed CD8+CD57+ cell expansion by flow cytometry. Acquired aplastic anemia of severe grade affected all patients.

The material sequenced was sorted CD4+, CD8+, or CD8+CD57+ T cells (not recorded which) from PBMCs. V and J are TRBV20-1 and TRBJ1-2, with 8 nucleotides matching TRBD1. The TCR sequence derives from a human donor with aplastic anemia. The CDR3 nucleotides read TGCAGTGCCAAGCCCGCAGGGGGCGGCTATGGCTACACCTTC. It encodes CSAKPAGGGYGYTF.